Listed here are 9 T cell receptor beta chains from one sample, sequenced in a study of cytomegalovirus exposure and HLA in healthy donors. PCR was performed using 60 Vbeta and 13 Jbeta primers. Assay: immunoSEQ multiplex PCR; the TCRdb copy retains only in-frame clones and omits some. The sample totals some 83,000 clones. The sequencing sample was made of PBMCs. Receptors originate from a woman in her thirties in good health and CMV-seronegative.

The V and J genes are TRBV5-6 and TRBJ2-2, with a weak D call TRBD2 (5 bases). Trimming took 2 bases from V and 1 from J, leaving 15 bases between them. Germline V gene lookup returns CDR1 SGHDT and CDR2 YYEEEE. The CDR3 spans 17 residues. The CDR3 DNA is TGTGCCAGCAGCTTCGGTACTAGGAGGAAGAACACCGGGGAGCTGTTTTTT. Translated, it gives CASSFGTRRKNTGELFF. Complete variable domain (other parts from reference TRBV5-6 and TRBJ2-2): DAGVTQSPTHLIKTRGQQVTLRCSPKSGHDTVSWYQQALGQGPQFIFQYYEEEERQRGNFPDRFSGHQFPNYSSELNVNALLLGDSALYLCASSFGTRRKNTGELFFGEGSRLTVL.

The gene calls are TRBV30 and TRBJ2-7; D unresolved. This CDR3 is built from 15 residues. Trimming cost V 1 base and J 0 bases, with 13 bases left between them. CDR1 and CDR2 from the germline V gene are GTSNPN and SVGIG (reference sequence). In DNA form, the CDR3 reads TGTGCCTGGAGTGAAATGGCCCATTTCTCCTACGAGCAGTACTTC. The encoded protein is CAWSEMAHFSYEQYF.

This chain uses TRBV29-1 with TRBJ2-7; 9 bases align to TRBD1. There are 15 residues in the CDR3. Germline V lookup: CDR1 SQVTM, CDR2 ANQGSEA. After removal of 1 base from V and 5 bases from J, the junction contained 9 bases not matched to a gene. CDR3 sequence: CSVEVGQGPSNEQYF. The CDR3 DNA reads TGCAGCGTTGAAGTGGGACAGGGACCATCCAACGAGCAGTACTTC.

The chain links TRBV7-9 to TRBJ1-4, with a tentative D call TRBD1 (6 bases). Germline V gives CDR1 SEHNR, CDR2 FQNEAQ (reference sequence). CDR3 length: 14 residues. Trimming cost V 6 bases and J 2 bases, with 10 bases left between them. CDR3 DNA: TGTGCCAGCAGTAGGGGGTTGACTAATGAAAAACTGTTTTTT. Its translation is CASSRGLTNEKLFF. Supplemented by reference TRBV7-9 and TRBJ1-4, the full variable domain reads DTGVSQNPRHKITKRGQNVTFRCDPISEHNRLYWYRQTLGQGPEFLTYFQNEAQLEKSRLLSDRFSAERPKGSFSTLEIQRTEQGDSAMYLCASSRGLTNEKLFFGSGTQLSVL.

This rearrangement joins TRBV29-1 to TRBJ2-5, with 7 nucleotides matching TRBD1. Germline-derived CDR1 and CDR2 are SQVTM and ANQGSEA. V was pared by 0 bases and J by 5 bases, with 9 bases of the junction left unmatched. This CDR3 is built from 15 residues. CDR3 in amino acids: CSVEDQGGLGETQYF. The DNA for the CDR3 is TGCAGCGTTGAAGATCAAGGGGGCCTTGGGGAGACCCAGTACTTC.

This chain uses TRBV2 with TRBJ2-7; maybe TRBD1 (7 bases). The CDR3 extends over 15 amino acids. The ends were cut back, 1 base at V and 3 bases at J, with 13 bases in the middle. CDR1 SNHLY and CDR2 FYNNEI come from the germline V gene. CDR3: CASSEEGGGYYEQYF. CDR3 nucleotides: TGTGCCAGCAGTGAAGAAGGAGGGGGCTACTACGAGCAGTACTTC.

The genes are TRBV6-1 and TRBJ2-4, with 11 nucleotides matching TRBD1. With 4 bases clipped from V and 6 bases from J, the junction kept 5 bases outside the gene matches. The CDR3 loop spans 15 amino acids. CDR1 is MNHNS and CDR2 is SASEGT in the germline V gene. As DNA, the CDR3 is TGTGCCAGCAGTGCTATGGACAGGGGGCTAAACATTCAGTACTTC. Translating it yields CASSAMDRGLNIQYF.

J is TRBJ1-3 and V is TRBV6-1; D uncertain. The CDR3 has 16 amino acids. V was shortened by 1 base and J by 0 bases, with 10 bases between the two germline ends. Germline V gene data show CDR1 as MNHNS and CDR2 as SASEGT. The CDR3 sequence: CASSEGARISGNTIYF. For the CDR3, the DNA is TGTGCCAGCAGTGAAGGAGCACGTATCTCTGGAAACACCATATATTTT.

This chain uses TRBV4-1 with TRBJ1-4; weak D call: TRBD1 (6 bases). V lost 4 bases, J lost 7 bases, and 19 bases lay in between. This CDR3 region has 16 residues. Germline assignment: CDR1 MGHRA and CDR2 YSYEKL. The CDR3 sequence is CASSPSRVQGVEKLFF. Here the CDR3 DNA reads TGCGCCAGCAGCCCCTCCCGGGTACAGGGAGTTGAAAAACTGTTTTTT.